Below, one T cell receptor (beta chain) is given with its context. Antigen unknown. Assay: immunoSEQ multiplex PCR; the TCRdb copy retains only in-frame clones and omits some. The repertoire holds 95,000 to 100,000 clones, with approximately 91% as singletons. The data are from a study of T cell responses to AZD1222 COVID-19 vaccine. Findings of the study overall: Dominant CD4 TCR responses targeted spike regions 160-218 and 743-854.

The sample here was peripheral blood, taken 28 days after the second AZD1222 dose. The clonotype originates from an adult who received the AZD1222 COVID-19 vaccine.

The CDR3 loop is CASSSRDFWGYNEQFF. CDR3 nucleotides: TGTGCCAGTAGTTCTAGGGACTTCTGGGGATACAATGAGCAGTTCTTC. The V gene is TRBV19, the J gene TRBJ2-1; D is perhaps TRBD2 (6 bases). Germline CDR1 LNHDA, CDR2 SQIVND (reference sequence). This CDR3 comprises 16 residues. Trimming shortened V by 5 bases and J by 4 bases, and 18 bases separated the two germline ends.